These 28 T cell receptor beta chains were all obtained from the same sample, sequenced in a study of beta chain features in type 1 diabetes. Points from the study as a whole: All four CD4+ subsets from Type 1 diabetes patients carried moderately but significantly shorter TCRB CDR3s.

Since all of the isolated RNA was reverse transcribed, expressed TCRB transcripts were what got sequenced. The method was immunoSEQ multiplex PCR; TCRdb's version includes in-frame clones alone and lacks a portion of them. This table holds roughly 150,000 clones, 7% to 9.5% found once. For these TCRs, the target antigens are not known. The sequenced sample consisted of central memory CD4+ T cells from blood. These receptor sequences come from a woman aged 25-40 years with type 1 diabetes.

J is TRBJ2-7 and V is TRBV16; D may be TRBD1 (6 bases). Germline assignment: CDR1 KGHSY and CDR2 FQNENV. Trimming cost V 8 bases and J 6 bases, with 14 bases left between them. The CDR3 length is 12 residues. CDR3 bases: TGTGCCAGCCGCGTGGGGGCTGGCGAGCAGTACTTC. It encodes CASRVGAGEQYF.

The rearrangement uses TRBV7-9 and TRBJ2-3; no firm D call. Per the germline V gene, CDR1 is SEHNR and CDR2 is FQNEAQ (reference sequence). The CDR3 sequence is 18 residues long. V lost 5 bases and J 0 bases, leaving 21 bases between the germline ends. CDR3 DNA: TGTGCCAGCAGCCCCGACCCCTGGTGGCGGAGTAGCACAGATACGCAGTATTTT. Protein: CASSPDPWWRSSTDTQYF.

The genes are TRBV19 and TRBJ2-2; the match to TRBD1 covers 8 bases. V lost 7 bases, J lost 7 bases, and 8 bases stayed unmatched. CDR1 LNHDA and CDR2 SQIVND come from the germline V gene (reference sequence). The CDR3 covers 14 residues. The CDR3, as DNA: TGTGCCAGTACCCCGGACAGGGCGAGCGGGGAGCTGTTTTTT. It encodes CASTPDRASGELFF.

This clone was detected only a few times. V gene TRBV7-2 combines with J gene TRBJ1-5, with D perhaps TRBD1 (5 bases). The CDR3 consists of 16 residues. Germline V gene sequence: CDR1 SGHTA, CDR2 FQGNSA. Trimming took 1 base from V and 4 from J, leaving 14 bases between them. CDR3 sequence (DNA): TGTGCCAGCAGCTTAGGTCAGGGAATTTGGAATCAGCCCCAGCATTTT. This codes for CASSLGQGIWNQPQHF. Full variable domain (remainder filled in from reference TRBV7-2 and TRBJ1-5): GAGVSQSPSNKVTEKGKDVELRCDPISGHTALYWYRQSLGQGLEFLIYFQGNSAPDKSGLPSDRFSAERTGGSVSTLTIQRTQQEDSAVYLCASSLGQGIWNQPQHFGDGTRLSIL.

The V gene is TRBV5-1, the J gene TRBJ2-1; D is possibly TRBD1 (7 bases). Germline CDR1 SGHRS, CDR2 YFSETQ. The ends were cut back, 4 bases at V and 1 base at J, with 12 bases in the middle. CDR3 length equals 15 residues. This CDR3 reads CASSQGGKSYNEQFF. In nucleotides, the CDR3 is TGCGCCAGCAGCCAGGGGGGTAAATCCTACAATGAGCAGTTCTTC.

In this sample, this clone turned up a few times. The chain carries TRBV28 and TRBJ2-1; 11 bases are shared with TRBD2. Germline CDR1 MDHEN, CDR2 SYDVKM. Germline trimming cut 6 bases from V and 4 bases from J; bases unmatched to any gene: 2. This CDR3 is 14 amino acids long. The CDR3 loop reads CASRGLAAYNEQFF. In DNA, the CDR3 is TGTGCCAGCAGGGGACTAGCGGCTTACAATGAGCAGTTCTTC.

The V and J genes are TRBV2 and TRBJ2-7; TRBD1 might be the D (5 bases). The CDR3 sequence is 15 residues long. CDR1 is SNHLY, CDR2 FYNNEI, per germline. Trimming took off 2 bases at V and 0 bases at J, with 11 bases between the two ends. Written as DNA, the CDR3 is TGTGCCAGCAGTGAACCGACAGATCTCTCCTACGAGCAGTACTTC. Translating gives CASSEPTDLSYEQYF.

This clone was picked up a small number of times. J is TRBJ2-5 and V is TRBV30; 7 bases are shared with TRBD1. The CDR3 consists of 13 residues. Per germline, CDR1 GTSNPN and CDR2 SVGIG (reference sequence). V shed 5 bases and J 5 bases; nucleotides not matched to a gene: 8. The CDR3 region is CAWGGQAGETQYF. For the CDR3, the DNA is TGTGCCTGGGGCGGACAGGCAGGGGAGACCCAGTACTTC.

The chain combines TRBV7-2 with TRBJ1-1; D ambiguous. The V and J ends lost 6 bases and 3 bases respectively, with 14 bases between them. The CDR3 has 14 amino acids. Germline-derived CDR1 and CDR2 are SGHTA and FQGNSA. CDR3 DNA sequence: TGTGCCAGCAGACCCAGCTTCGGGGACACTGAAGCTTTCTTT. Protein product: CASRPSFGDTEAFF.

There are a few counts of this clone. The chain combines TRBV30 with TRBJ2-3; D ambiguous. Germline assignment: CDR1 GTSNPN and CDR2 SVGIG (reference sequence). The CDR3 consists of 11 residues. Trimming stripped 1 base from V and 5 bases from J, with 4 bases between. The DNA of the CDR3 is TGTGCCTGGAGTGGAGGAGATACGCAGTATTTT. Protein product: CAWSGGDTQYF.

This clone has only a few counts. The V call is TRBV7-8, the J call TRBJ1-1, with 7 bases lining up with TRBD1. The germline V gene encodes CDR1 SGHVS and CDR2 FQNEAQ. The CDR3 is 11 residues long. The V and J ends lost 7 bases and 11 bases, in that order; junction bases with no gene match: 7. The CDR3: CASKAGTVAFF. CDR3 in DNA: TGTGCCAGCAAAGCCGGGACAGTGGCTTTCTTT.

The chain links TRBV5-6 to TRBJ1-2; TRBD1 might be the D (6 bases). V lost 7 bases, J lost 2 bases, and 15 bases lay in between. The germline gives CDR1 SGHDT, CDR2 YYEEEE. CDR3 length: 14 amino acids. The CDR3 reads CASGRRTENYGYTF. The CDR3 DNA follows: TGTGCCAGCGGCCGGAGGACAGAAAACTATGGCTACACCTTC.

This clone appeared a few times. The J gene is TRBJ1-2, the V gene TRBV5-1; a possible D gene is TRBD1 (5 bases). Germline V gene data show CDR1 as SGHRS and CDR2 as YFSETQ. With 5 bases removed from V and 8 bases from J, the gap between germline ends came to 22 bases. This CDR3 comprises 15 residues. The CDR3 reads CASSPGQGEVGGYTF. The CDR3 DNA is TGCGCCAGCAGTCCAGGTCAAGGGGAAGTGGGAGGCTACACCTTC.

This rearrangement joins TRBV5-1 to TRBJ2-5; 7 nucleotides align to TRBD2. Germline CDR1 and CDR2: SGHRS and YFSETQ. V dropped 5 bases and J dropped 1; count of bases not matched to a gene: 11. This CDR3 spans 16 amino acids. The DNA of the CDR3 is TGCGCCAGCAGGGCCTTCGCGGGAGACCTCCAAGAGACCCAGTACTTC. Residues: CASRAFAGDLQETQYF.

The table lists this clone with a few counts. The chain has TRBV29-1 and TRBJ1-4, with 8 bases aligning to TRBD1. The junction had 4 bases not matched to a gene; V was cut back by 4 bases and J by 6 bases. Germline-derived CDR1 and CDR2 are SQVTM and ANQGSEA. The CDR3 is made up of 13 amino acids. The CDR3 DNA follows: TGCAGCGTTGGAGACAGGGGATATGAAAAACTGTTTTTT. This translates into CSVGDRGYEKLFF.

This clone was recorded a few times. This chain joins TRBV18 and TRBJ1-2; a possible D gene is TRBD1 (5 bases). This CDR3 has 16 amino acids. V lost 2 bases and J 3 bases, leaving 16 bases between the germline ends. Germline loops: CDR1 KGHSH, CDR2 LQKENI. The CDR3: CASSPEDGARYYGYTF. The DNA for the CDR3 is TGTGCCAGCTCACCAGAAGATGGGGCGAGATACTATGGCTACACCTTC.

V usage is TRBV6-5 and J usage is TRBJ2-7, with 10 bases matching TRBD2. V lost 10 bases to trimming and J lost 7 bases; unmatched junction nucleotides: 16. The CDR3 is 15 amino acids. Looked up from germline, CDR1 is MNHEY and CDR2 is SVGAGI. CDR3 bases: TGTGCCATCAGGCGTCTAGCGGGAGAACTAGGAGAGCAGTACTTC. Translated: CAIRRLAGELGEQYF.

This clone was detected a few times. V gene TRBV29-1 combines with J gene TRBJ1-1; D is unresolved. The CDR3 runs 10 residues. Germline values: CDR1 SQVTM, CDR2 ANQGSEA. V dropped 7 bases and J dropped 7 bases, with 10 bases sitting between them. The CDR3 loop is CSGGGDEAFF. For the CDR3, the DNA is TGCAGCGGCGGAGGCGATGAAGCTTTCTTT.

The genes are TRBV6-6 and TRBJ2-1, with D maybe TRBD2 (6 bases). CDR3 length: 15 residues. The germline V gene has CDR1 MNHNY and CDR2 SVGAGI (reference sequence). The V end was cut by 7 bases, the J end by 5 bases, with 18 bases between. This CDR3 reads CASNQQASVNNEQFF. For the CDR3, the DNA is TGTGCCAGCAACCAACAGGCTAGCGTGAACAATGAGCAGTTCTTC.

The chain uses TRBV2 and TRBJ1-2, with a weak D call TRBD1 (5 bases). V lost 6 bases to trimming and J lost 6 bases, with 17 bases between them. This CDR3 comprises 14 residues. CDR1 is SNHLY and CDR2 is FYNNEI in the germline V gene. In nucleotides, the CDR3 is TGTGCCAGCAGCCCCACAGGCAGGGCGGATGGCTACACCTTC. Protein product: CASSPTGRADGYTF.

The chain carries TRBV2 and TRBJ2-1; tentative D call: TRBD1 (5 bases). Looked up from germline, CDR1 is SNHLY and CDR2 is FYNNEI. The CDR3 loop spans 13 amino acids. V dropped 5 bases and J dropped 0 bases, with 5 bases sitting between them. Here the CDR3 reads CASSTGSYNEQFF. As DNA, the CDR3 is TGTGCCAGCAGTACAGGCTCCTACAATGAGCAGTTCTTC.

The chain carries TRBV2 and TRBJ1-2, with D perhaps matching TRBD1 (6 bases). The CDR3 is 13 residues long. The germline gives CDR1 SNHLY, CDR2 FYNNEI. With 5 bases removed from V and 7 bases from J, the gap between germline ends came to 14 bases. The CDR3 region has the DNA TGTGCCAGCAGTCCGGTACTACAGGGTGGCTACACCTTC. This encodes CASSPVLQGGYTF.

This clone was counted a few times. The chain combines TRBV5-1 with TRBJ2-7; TRBD2 agrees at 7 bases. The J segment lost 4 bases and the V segment lost 4 bases, leaving 8 bases of the junction unmatched. Per the germline V gene, CDR1 is SGHRS and CDR2 is YFSETQ. This CDR3 comprises 14 residues. This CDR3 reads CASSPLAGKYEQYF. The CDR3 bases are TGCGCCAGCAGCCCCTTAGCGGGCAAATACGAGCAGTACTTC.

This clone occurred a few times. The chain joins TRBV19 to TRBJ2-1; 12 nucleotides line up with TRBD2. The CDR3 has 17 residues. V was clipped by 1 base and J by 3 bases; unmatched bases: 4. From germline, CDR1 is LNHDA and CDR2 SQIVND (reference sequence). CDR3 in amino acids: CASSIGLAGVGYNEQFF. CDR3 DNA: TGTGCCAGTAGTATAGGACTAGCGGGAGTTGGCTACAATGAGCAGTTCTTC.

CDR3 in amino acids: CASRLDSEDSYEQYF. The CDR3 DNA reads TGCGCCAGTCGCCTAGACAGCGAAGACTCCTACGAGCAGTACTTC. V gene TRBV5-1 combines with J gene TRBJ2-7, with D tentatively TRBD1 (5 bases). The V end was cut by 8 bases, the J end by 0 bases, with 18 bases between. Germline-derived CDR1 and CDR2 are SGHRS and YFSETQ. The length of the CDR3 is 15 residues. Together with reference TRBV5-1 and TRBJ2-7, the CDR3 gives the full variable domain: KAGVTQTPRYLIKTRGQQVTLSCSPISGHRSVSWYQQTPGQGLQFLFEYFSETQRNKGNFPGRFSGRQFSNSRSEMNVSTLELGDSALYLCASRLDSEDSYEQYFGPGTRLTVT.

This sequence joins TRBV28 and TRBJ1-2; the match to TRBD1 covers 10 bases. V shed 5 bases, J shed 7 bases, and the junction held 10 bases outside the gene matches. In germline, CDR1 is MDHEN, CDR2 SYDVKM. The CDR3 contains 15 residues. CDR3 DNA sequence: TGTGCCAGCAGTCCCAGACAGGGGGCGGCTTTTGGCTACACCTTC. Residues: CASSPRQGAAFGYTF.

This clone has just a few counts. This chain connects TRBV11-3 to TRBJ2-4, with D unresolved. V lost 1 base to trimming and J lost 3 bases, with 4 bases between them. The CDR3 totals 13 residues. CDR1 is SGHNT, CDR2 YENEEA, per germline. CDR3 in DNA: TGTGCCAGCAGCTTAGGCAGCAAAAACATTCAGTACTTC. This gives the protein CASSLGSKNIQYF.

As to this clone: Other nucleotide sequences from this sample produce the same CDR3. The V call is TRBV2, the J call TRBJ2-3, with D maybe TRBD1 (5 bases). Germline-derived CDR1 and CDR2 are SNHLY and FYNNEI. Trimming left V 4 bases short and J 6 bases short, with 8 bases between. This CDR3 is built from 12 residues. CDR3 sequence reads: CASSGDSDTQYF. CDR3 sequence (DNA): TGTGCCAGCAGTGGTGACAGCGATACGCAGTATTTT.